The TCR beta chain described here comes from a study of control samples from healthy donors and cancer patients. The table came from immunoSEQ multiplex PCR; TCRdb's copy has only in-frame clones and leaves some out. The sample has about 59,000 clones; roughly 90% are singletons. Germline CDR1 and CDR2: SGHTA and FQGNSA. The V end lost 0 bases, the J end lost 5 bases, and 10 bases lay between the germline ends. The CDR3 sequence is 14 residues long. Sample: PBMCs. This chain connects TRBV7-2 to TRBJ2-5; tentatively, D is TRBD2 (7 bases). This TCR was recovered from a man in his forties with colorectal cancer. This CDR3 reads CASSLAGGQETQYF. The CDR3 bases are TGTGCCAGCAGCTTAGCGGGGGGGCAGGAGACCCAGTACTTC.